A selection of T cell receptor beta chains follows, all from one sample in a study of blood T cell repertoires in COVID-19. Only in-frame clones appear in the TCRdb table, and some are missing; sequencing was by immunoSEQ multiplex PCR. Of roughly 300,000 clones in the sample, approximately 86% were seen once. Input material: peripheral blood. These receptors all come from a man in his late teens or twenties with active or convalescent COVID-19. CDR3s include the opening cysteine and the closing phenylalanine or tryptophan. A D gene is named only where the DNA matches it firmly.

D: NA
J: TRBJ1-4
V: TRBV19
CDR3: CASSIRWGQANEKLFF
DNA: TGTGCCAGTAGTATCCGCTGGGGGCAGGCTAATGAAAAACTGTTTTTT

D: NA
J: TRBJ1-1
V: TRBV5-5
CDR3: CASSFGDTEAFF
DNA: TGTGCCAGCAGCTTCGGAGACACTGAAGCTTTCTTT

D: NA
J: TRBJ1-4
V: TRBV25-1
CDR3: CASSERTATNEKLFF
DNA: TGTGCCAGCAGTGAGAGGACTGCAACTAATGAAAAACTGTTTTTT

D: TRBD2
J: TRBJ2-1
V: TRBV19
CDR3: CASSIGGGLYNEQFF
DNA: TGTGCCAGTAGTATCGGGGGGGGTCTCTACAATGAGCAGTTCTTC

D: TRBD1
J: TRBJ1-3
V: TRBV6-5
CDR3: CASSYSQGAGGNTIYF
DNA: TGTGCCAGCAGTTACTCCCAGGGGGCAGGTGGAAACACCATATATTTT

D: NA
J: TRBJ2-4
V: TRBV19
CDR3: CASSIVSTDIQYF
DNA: TGTGCCAGTAGTATAGTGAGTACGGACATTCAGTACTTC

D: NA
J: TRBJ1-6
V: TRBV5-4
CDR3: CASSGYSSVRNSPLHF
DNA: TGTGCCAGCAGCGGATACAGCTCCGTCAGGAATTCACCCCTCCACTTT

D: NA
J: TRBJ1-1
V: TRBV9
CDR3: CASSVQSGTEAFF
DNA: TGTGCCAGCAGCGTACAAAGCGGCACTGAAGCTTTCTTT

D: TRBD2
J: TRBJ2-2
V: TRBV6-2/TRBV6-3
CDR3: CASRPSGGGTGELFF
DNA: TGTGCCAGCAGACCTAGCGGGGGCGGTACCGGGGAGCTGTTTTTT

D: TRBD2
J: TRBJ2-5
V: TRBV24-1
CDR3: CATREFELAETQETQYF
DNA: TGTGCCACCAGGGAGTTCGAGCTAGCGGAGACCCAAGAGACCCAGTACTTC

D: NA
J: TRBJ1-1
V: TRBV7-6
CDR3: CASSLGGRGTEAFF
DNA: TGTGCCAGCAGCTTAGGGGGCAGGGGCACTGAAGCTTTCTTT

D: TRBD1
J: TRBJ2-1
V: TRBV24-1
CDR3: CATSAIAGGGEQFF
DNA: TGTGCCACCAGTGCCATTGCAGGGGGCGGGGAGCAGTTCTTC

D: NA
J: TRBJ1-5
V: TRBV2
CDR3: CASSEAGGFDQPQHF
DNA: TGTGCCAGCAGTGAAGCAGGGGGATTCGATCAGCCCCAGCATTTT

D: TRBD1
J: TRBJ1-4
V: TRBV6-5
CDR3: CASSSKLGQGPEKLFF
DNA: TGTGCCAGCAGTTCCAAACTCGGACAGGGTCCGGAAAAACTGTTTTTT